These 3 T cell receptor beta chains originate from one sample sequenced in a study of blood T cells in healthy people across ages. Next came a second PCR, run for about 6 to 11 cycles, which used a sample-barcoded 5' primer along with a J-beta primer mix. In TCRdb, the 5' RACE reads were re-called with MiXCR into one record per CDR3 protein. The sample yields about 640,000 distinct CDR3 sequences, approximately 59% seen once. The sample taken for sequencing was blood. These receptors were obtained from a man aged 60 to 69 in good health.

The genes are TRBV3-1 and TRBJ2-3; TRBD2 is a possible D gene (5 bases). This CDR3 is 14 amino acids long. V lost 4 bases to trimming and J lost 5 bases, with 13 bases between them. The germline V gene has CDR1 LGHDT and CDR2 YNNKEL (reference sequence). The CDR3 reads CASSPSLAGDTQYF. CDR3 nucleotide sequence: TGTGCCAGCAGCCCCTCTCTAGCCGGAGATACGCAGTATTTT.

This clonotype was counted between two and nine times. This sequence joins TRBV3-1 and TRBJ2-1; no clear D. Trimming pared 3 bases from V and 6 bases from J, leaving 6 bases between. Germline CDR1 reads LGHDT; CDR2 reads YNNKEL (reference sequence). This CDR3 spans 12 amino acids. The CDR3 DNA sequence: TGTGCCAGCAGCCAGAGCACCAATGAGCAGTTCTTC. Translated, it gives CASSQSTNEQFF.

V and J are TRBV7-9 and TRBJ1-2; D possibly corresponds to TRBD1 (5 bases). Germline V CDR1 and CDR2: SEHNR, FQNEAQ (reference sequence). Between the trimmed V and J ends, which lost 7 bases and 4 bases, there was a span of 13 bases. CDR3 length: 13 amino acids. CDR3 sequence reads: CASKLGHFYGYTF. The CDR3 DNA is TGTGCCAGCAAACTGGGGCATTTCTATGGCTACACCTTC.